A selection of T cell receptor beta chains follows, all from one sample in a study of human T cells and chemical hapten exposure. MiXCR, run by TCRdb on the RACE reads, gives a single entry per CDR3 protein. The sample consists of a few hundred thousand distinct CDR3 sequences, roughly 6% of them appearing once. The specimen was whole blood, collected in connection with sensitization to the hapten diphenylcyclopropenone (DPC). All receptors come from a young woman with alopecia areata. Some clones in this sample may be carry-over from other donors' samples. Both conserved end residues are part of each CDR3. D genes are given only for firm matches.

>.|TRBV9
CASSGGMAGDTQYF
>.|TRBV18
CASSPQQGTRTGELFF
>.|TRBV11-2
CASSLGSSGLKVGYTF
>.|TRBV7-9
CASATGNQPQHF
>TRBD1|TRBV12-3/TRBV12-4
CASSHDRDRALYF
>TRBD2|TRBV12-3/TRBV12-4
CASSPLAGGSGELFF
>.|TRBV14
CAIQQETYEQYF
>.|TRBV7-2
CASRAKTGSDTEAFF
>TRBD1|TRBV10-3
CATGQELRYGYTF
>.|TRBV5-1
CASSLDRANTEAFF
>TRBD2|TRBV7-2
CASSPQSGGLQETQYF
>TRBD1|TRBV3-1
CASSPEGQLYNEQFF
>.|TRBV18
CASSPPGVSTNEKLFF
>TRBD1|TRBV19
CASRRDSHYSNQPQHF
>.|TRBV5-1
CASSLERVPMNTEAFF
>TRBD1|TRBV12-3/TRBV12-4
CASSPRDSYQPQHF
>.|TRBV20-1
CSARRGDTDTQYF
>.|TRBV6-6
CASRQGPYGYTF
>.|TRBV7-9
CASSPKSLSSYEQYF
>.|TRBV28
CASSLPGAGYSGTEAFF
>TRBD1|TRBV3-1
CASSRQGGDQPQHF
>.|TRBV29-1
CSVAGLPGSYNEQFF
>TRBD1|TRBV4-2
CASSLIRDSSGNTIYF
>.|TRBV5-1
CASSPGTGGYSYNEQFF
>TRBD1|TRBV4-3
CASSQDRGQGNSPLHF
>.|TRBV3-1
CASSPRGGADGYTF
>TRBD1|TRBV5-1
CASSFSDRDKREQYF
>.|TRBV6-5
CASSYSINGLIPYEQYF
>.|TRBV27
CASSSGGNYGYTF
>.|TRBV6-2/TRBV6-3
CASSYNSPYEQYF
>TRBD1|TRBV6-1
CASSKGPLDRNRTDTQYF
>.|TRBV12-3/TRBV12-4
CASSSGARATEKLFF
>.|TRBV7-3
CASSLYGRTNYGYTF
>TRBD1|TRBV4-3
CASSQGFRAQGPRLYGYTF
>TRBD1|TRBV6-6
CASSYGDRDNSPLHF
>.|TRBV29-1
CSVPHLRGNYGYTF
>.|TRBV6-2/TRBV6-3
CASREWGRHEETNYGYTF
>.|TRBV20-1
CSARPGSVGVWDTQYF
>TRBD2|TRBV6-2/TRBV6-3
CASETSGGYNEQFF
>TRBD1|TRBV6-2/TRBV6-3
CASSPPGQGKKGEQYF
>.|TRBV6-2/TRBV6-3
CASSAQPQGSYNEQFF
>TRBD2|TRBV6-6
CASSRLAKETQYF
>.|TRBV11-3
CASSLCYEQYF
>TRBD1|TRBV28
CASTRTGVTEAFF
>TRBD2|TRBV6-2/TRBV6-3
CASNVAGGDTQYF
>.|TRBV12-3/TRBV12-4
CASTIGADTQYF
>.|TRBV6-5
CASSRSGYGTQYF
>TRBD2|TRBV20-1
CSALTSGGDYEQYF
>.|TRBV2
CASSEGPKLRTEAFF